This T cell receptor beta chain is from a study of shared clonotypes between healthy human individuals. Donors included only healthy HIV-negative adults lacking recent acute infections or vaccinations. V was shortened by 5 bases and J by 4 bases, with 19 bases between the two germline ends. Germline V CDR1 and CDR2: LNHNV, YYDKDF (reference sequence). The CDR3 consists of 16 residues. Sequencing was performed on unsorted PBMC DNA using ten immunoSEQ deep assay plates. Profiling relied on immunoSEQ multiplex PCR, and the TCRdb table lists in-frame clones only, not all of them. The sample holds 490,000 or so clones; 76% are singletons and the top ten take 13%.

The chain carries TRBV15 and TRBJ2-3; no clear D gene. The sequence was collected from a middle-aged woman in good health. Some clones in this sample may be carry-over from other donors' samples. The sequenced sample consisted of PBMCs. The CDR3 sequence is CATSSSTPLIADTQYF. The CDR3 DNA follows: TGTGCCACCAGCTCATCGACCCCGTTGATCGCAGATACGCAGTATTTT.